This TCR beta chain originates from a study of T-cell memory formation after mild COVID-19. In the study overall: TCR clusters mostly belonged to single donors.

TCRdb re-derived calls from the 5' RACE reads in MiXCR, one entry per CDR3 protein. The sample comprises a few hundred thousand distinct CDR3 sequences, more than 20% of which are singletons, and 20% to 25% rests with the top ten. This clonotype was seen once. What it binds is unknown. Germline-derived CDR1 and CDR2 are SNHLY and FYNNEI. Trimming shortened V by 4 bases and J by 3 bases, and 8 bases separated the two germline ends. The CDR3 totals 13 residues. Study-wide findings and caveats: The finding that pre-infection memory included some responding clones suggested that cross-reactive memory joined.

The source material was PBMCs or a T cell subset sorted from them (not recorded which). The V and J genes are TRBV2 and TRBJ2-3; possibly TRBD2 for D (6 bases). This TCR was sampled from a man aged 18 to 35 who had mild COVID-19 (a few samples of this study predate the infection). Cell type and time point are not known. CDR3 nucleotides: TGTGCCAGCAGTGGGAGGGAAACAGATACGCAGTATTTT. Its translation is CASSGRETDTQYF.